The 15 T cell receptor beta chains below were found in one sample sequenced in a study of blood T cell repertoires in COVID-19. Profiling relied on immunoSEQ multiplex PCR, and the TCRdb table lists in-frame clones only, not all of them. The table has under 250,000 clones, 80% to 95% seen once. The specimen sequenced was peripheral blood. These receptors all stem from a man aged 30-40 years with COVID-19, enrolled during active disease.

This chain links TRBV7-2 with TRBJ2-1; the match to TRBD2 covers 11 bases. Losses at the gene ends were 5 bases for V and 3 bases for J; bases not matched to a gene: 3. The CDR3 totals 15 residues. CDR1 is SGHTA and CDR2 is FQGNSA in the germline V gene. The CDR3 sequence is CASSGLAGNYNEQFF. CDR3 nucleotides: TGTGCCAGCAGCGGACTAGCGGGCAACTACAATGAGCAGTTCTTC.

V and J are TRBV27 and TRBJ2-3, with D maybe TRBD1 (6 bases). CDR3 size: 15 residues. V gave up 4 bases and J gave up 6 bases, with 17 bases separating them. Germline V gene data show CDR1 as MNHEY and CDR2 as SMNVEV (reference sequence). The chain's CDR3 is CASSSPTQGRDTQYF. The CDR3 nucleotides read TGTGCCAGCAGTTCCCCAACTCAGGGGCGGGATACGCAGTATTTT.

This chain links TRBV7-2 with TRBJ1-5; 8 nucleotides agree with TRBD1. The CDR3 is 14 amino acids. V trimming: 5 bases; J trimming: 6 bases; junction bases outside the gene matches: 6. CDR1 and CDR2 from the germline V gene are SGHTA and FQGNSA. In nucleotides, the CDR3 is TGTGCCAGCAGCCGCGACAGGGGAGTTCAGCCCCAGCATTTT. Amino acid sequence: CASSRDRGVQPQHF. The full variable domain, completed using reference TRBV7-2 and TRBJ1-5, is GAGVSQSPSNKVTEKGKDVELRCDPISGHTALYWYRQSLGQGLEFLIYFQGNSAPDKSGLPSDRFSAERTGGSVSTLTIQRTQQEDSAVYLCASSRDRGVQPQHFGDGTRLSIL.

The J gene is TRBJ1-3, the V gene TRBV7-9; D remains unclear. CDR1 SEHNR and CDR2 FQNEAQ come from the germline V gene (reference sequence). V shed 1 base and J shed 0 bases, with 7 bases lying between them. The CDR3 has 15 residues. CDR3 protein: CASSLVQTSGNTIYF. The CDR3 DNA reads TGTGCCAGCAGCTTAGTACAAACCTCTGGAAACACCATATATTTT.

The chain recombines TRBV7-9 with TRBJ1-1; a weak D match, TRBD1 (5 bases). Deletions cut 6 bases from V and 0 bases from J, with 14 bases between. There are 15 residues in the CDR3. Germline lookup yields CDR1 SEHNR and CDR2 FQNEAQ (reference sequence). CDR3 sequence (DNA): TGTGCCAGCAGTTCCGACAGCCGGATGAACACTGAAGCTTTCTTT. Protein: CASSSDSRMNTEAFF.

The rearrangement links TRBV20-1 to TRBJ1-2, with 8 nucleotides matching TRBD1. The CDR3 totals 11 residues. From germline, CDR1 is DFQATT and CDR2 SNEGSKA (reference sequence). The J segment lost 6 bases and the V segment lost 5 bases, leaving 2 bases of the junction unmatched. The CDR3 here is CSALTGDGYTF. The CDR3 nucleotides read TGCAGTGCTTTGACAGGGGATGGCTACACCTTC.

This sequence joins TRBV10-3 and TRBJ2-2, with 9 bases aligning to TRBD1. The CDR3 contains 16 residues. Germline lookup yields CDR1 ENHRY and CDR2 SYGVKD. V shed 6 bases and J 4 bases; nucleotides not matched to a gene: 9. CDR3 DNA sequence: TGTGCCATCAGCCGGGACAGGGTTCCGAGCACCGGGGAGCTGTTTTTT. This sequence encodes CAISRDRVPSTGELFF.

The rearrangement links TRBV5-1 to TRBJ2-7; D is possibly TRBD1 (5 bases). V was cut by 0 bases and J by 4 bases, with 11 bases left in between. CDR3 length: 14 amino acids. Germline values: CDR1 SGHRS, CDR2 YFSETQ. As DNA, the CDR3 is TGCGCCAGCAGCTTGGTTCAGGGCATTTACGAGCAGTACTTC. It specifies CASSLVQGIYEQYF.

This clone was found once. CDR3 DNA: TGTGCCAGCAGCCCGGGGGATAACACTGAAGCTTTCTTT. Amino acids: CASSPGDNTEAFF. The chain employs TRBV9 and TRBJ1-1; D might be TRBD1 (5 bases). Germline CDR1 reads SGDLS; CDR2 reads YYNGEE. The CDR3 is made up of 13 amino acids. Deletions cut 4 bases from V and 2 bases from J, with 9 bases between.

The chain recombines TRBV18 with TRBJ1-2; 10 bases agree with TRBD1. Germline loops: CDR1 KGHSH, CDR2 LQKENI. With 2 bases clipped from V and 6 bases from J, the junction kept 6 bases outside the gene matches. The CDR3 sequence is 15 residues long. CDR3 sequence: CASSPGTGDNNGYTF. CDR3 nucleotides: TGTGCCAGCTCACCAGGGACAGGGGACAACAATGGCTACACCTTC.

The chain carries TRBV5-1 and TRBJ2-7, with 8 bases matching TRBD1. Germline-derived CDR1 and CDR2 are SGHRS and YFSETQ. V lost 4 bases to trimming and J lost 0 bases; unmatched junction nucleotides: 3. The CDR3 has 14 residues. CDR3 sequence (DNA): TGCGCCAGCAGCACTGGACAGGGCTCCTACGAGCAGTACTTC. It specifies CASSTGQGSYEQYF.

V is TRBV2 and J is TRBJ1-4, with 11 bases lining up with TRBD1. V gave up 6 bases and J gave up 6 bases; unmatched junction bases: 3. In germline, CDR1 is SNHLY, CDR2 FYNNEI. The CDR3 is 14 amino acids. The CDR3 DNA is TGTGCCAGCAGCCGGACAGGGGGCGATGAAAAACTGTTTTTT. Translating gives CASSRTGGDEKLFF.

V gene TRBV9 combines with J gene TRBJ2-2; perhaps TRBD2 as D (5 bases). Germline CDR1 reads SGDLS; CDR2 reads YYNGEE. Trimming took 0 bases from V and 5 from J, leaving 17 bases between them. There are 17 residues in the CDR3. The CDR3 region has the DNA TGTGCCAGCAGCGTAGGGGCCCCCGGGGTTCGGACCGGGGAGCTGTTTTTT. It codes for CASSVGAPGVRTGELFF.

To note about this clone: The junction does not match germline at one end; this may be a read error. This CDR3 is also generated by other DNA sequences in the sample. The V call is TRBV12-3 or TRBV12-4, the J call TRBJ2-7, with 7 bases lining up with TRBD1. This CDR3 has 13 residues. CDR3 loop: CASSSGTASEQYF. Written as DNA, the CDR3 is TGTGCTAGCAGCTCCGGGACAGCCTCTGAACAGTACTTC.

V usage is TRBV5-4 and J usage is TRBJ1-3; D perhaps matches TRBD1 (5 bases). This CDR3 is 16 amino acids long. Germline V CDR1 and CDR2: SGHNT, YYREEE (reference sequence). Trimming left V 0 bases short and J 7 bases short, with 17 bases between. DNA for the CDR3: TGTGCCAGCAGCTTGGCCCTGCAGGGATTTACGAACACCATATATTTT. Translating gives CASSLALQGFTNTIYF.